One and the same sample provided the 7 T cell receptor beta chains below, sequenced in a study of identical twins. TCRdb independently ran MiXCR on the 5' RACE reads; one entry per CDR3 protein. The data show 550,000 to 800,000 distinct CDR3 sequences, around 7.4% seen once. The sample also formed part of further work on yellow fever vaccine responses in identical twins.

Sequenced: PBMCs. The receptors were sampled from a woman in her late teens or twenties in good health.

The J gene is TRBJ1-5, the V gene TRBV19; unclear D gene. Germline V gene lookup returns CDR1 LNHDA and CDR2 SQIVND (reference sequence). V gave up 6 bases and J gave up 4 bases, with 7 bases separating them. CDR3 length equals 12 residues. For the CDR3, the DNA is TGTGCCAGTAGAGCCAGTAATCAGCCCCAGCATTTT. Translating it yields CASRASNQPQHF.

This clonotype was counted between two and nine times. The rearrangement links TRBV29-1 to TRBJ2-7; TRBD1 matches at 7 bases. Germline V gene lookup returns CDR1 SQVTM and CDR2 ANQGSEA. V trimming: 5 bases; J trimming: 5 bases; junction bases outside the gene matches: 3. This CDR3 contains 11 residues. CDR3 nucleotides: TGCAGCGTTAGACAGGGCCACGAGCAGTACTTC. It specifies CSVRQGHEQYF.

This clonotype has at least ten counts. This chain joins TRBV20-1 and TRBJ1-5, with D tentatively TRBD1 (5 bases). V lost 3 bases and J lost 10, with 19 bases in between. This CDR3 has 14 amino acids. CDR1 DFQATT and CDR2 SNEGSKA come from the germline V gene (reference sequence). The CDR3 reads CSARGGWRLNPQHF. In DNA, the CDR3 is TGCAGTGCTAGGGGGGGGTGGAGACTAAACCCCCAGCATTTT.

The V gene is TRBV10-3, the J gene TRBJ2-2, with D unresolved. CDR3 length: 14 amino acids. Per germline, CDR1 ENHRY and CDR2 SYGVKD. V lost 6 bases, J lost 6 bases, and 14 bases lay in between. CDR3 DNA sequence: TGTGCCATCAGCCAAGGGATGCAAGCCGGGGAGCTGTTTTTT. This codes for CAISQGMQAGELFF.

This clonotype appeared many times. The genes are TRBV29-1 and TRBJ2-1; D is ambiguous. The V end was cut by 4 bases, the J end by 8 bases, with 9 bases between. This CDR3 contains 11 residues. CDR1 and CDR2 from the germline V gene are SQVTM and ANQGSEA. The CDR3 here is CSVGHLDEQFF. The CDR3 bases are TGCAGCGTTGGGCATTTGGATGAGCAGTTCTTC.

The sample holds a few counts of this clonotype. CDR3 nucleotide sequence: TGTGCCAGCACCGAAGTACGGGACACTGAAGCTTTCTTT. Translating it yields CASTEVRDTEAFF. V usage is TRBV7-6 and J usage is TRBJ1-1; D ambiguous. V was shortened by 7 bases and J by 3 bases, with 12 bases between the two germline ends. The CDR3 sequence is 13 residues long. The germline V gene encodes CDR1 SGHVS and CDR2 FNYEAQ.

As to this clonotype: This sequence may be a read error, since a much larger clone differs from it by one base. The V and J genes are TRBV20-1 and TRBJ1-3; 7 nucleotides line up with TRBD1. There are 16 residues in the CDR3. Germline CDR1 DFQATT, CDR2 SNEGSKA (reference sequence). The CDR3 sequence is CCARDHSGGSGNTIYF. The CDR3 coding sequence is TGCTGTGCTAGAGACCACTCAGGGGGCTCTGGAAACACCATATATTTT.